The clone carrying this T cell receptor beta chain was picked up many times. The antigen is unknown. The entry originates in a study of neurological immune-mediated disorders. V was trimmed by 4 bases and J by 3 bases, leaving 14 bases between them. The CDR3 is made up of 15 amino acids. From germline, CDR1 is MNHEY and CDR2 SVGEGT. The cDNA was produced through 5'RACE with 10-nucleotide random UMIs. MiXCR was run by TCRdb on the 5' RACE reads, yielding one entry per CDR3 protein. The repertoire holds some 16,000 distinct CDR3 sequences, 7% to 9.5% seen once, with under 55% in the top ten. Study conclusions and caveats: In HTLV-1-associated myelopathy, TCR clonal expansion was greatest, and in multiple sclerosis it was least, below healthy controls.

The sequence was collected from a man aged 45-65 years in good health. Sequencing used CD8+ T cells from blood. The chain is built from TRBV6-2 or TRBV6-3 and TRBJ2-3; possibly TRBD2 for D (6 bases). The CDR3 reads CASSFLSGLTDTQYF. DNA for the CDR3: TGTGCCAGCAGTTTCCTAAGCGGGTTAACAGATACGCAGTATTTT.